Listed here are 20 T cell receptor beta chains from one sample, sequenced in a study of T-cell memory formation after mild COVID-19. TCRdb called the 5' RACE reads again in MiXCR, with one record for every CDR3 protein. The top ten hold 22% of the sample, which has 280,000 or so distinct CDR3 sequences, less than 9.5% seen once. The sequenced sample was PBMCs or a T cell subset sorted from them (not recorded which). The source is a man between 18 and 29 years old who had mild COVID-19 (a few samples of this study predate the infection). Cell type and time point are not known.

This clonotype occurred many times. The chain employs TRBV6-5 and TRBJ2-5; D is perhaps TRBD2 (6 bases). V was shortened by 6 bases and J by 2 bases, with 16 bases between the two germline ends. Germline CDR1 reads MNHEY; CDR2 reads SVGAGI. There are 15 residues in the CDR3. The CDR3 DNA sequence: TGTGCCAGCAGCTCATTTGGGGGGTTTCAAGAGACCCAGTACTTC. It encodes CASSSFGGFQETQYF.

The V and J genes are TRBV30 and TRBJ2-3; D unresolved. Trimming shortened V by 0 bases and J by 6 bases, and 4 bases separated the two germline ends. The CDR3 contains 11 residues. CDR1 and CDR2 (germline): GTSNPN, SVGIG (reference sequence). The CDR3 bases are TGTGCCTGGAGTGTAACCGATACGCAGTATTTT. Its protein product is CAWSVTDTQYF.

The chain has TRBV7-9 and TRBJ2-5; D might be TRBD1 or TRBD2, each matching 6 bases. V was clipped by 2 bases and J by 5 bases, with 15 bases between them. The CDR3 sequence is 15 residues long. Germline assignment: CDR1 SEHNR and CDR2 FQNEAQ (reference sequence). The DNA of the CDR3 is TGTGCCAGCAGCTTACTTCCGGGGGCGGGGGAGACCCAGTACTTC. It is translated as CASSLLPGAGETQYF.

This clonotype has just a few counts. This chain uses TRBV19 with TRBJ2-7; 8 nucleotides align to TRBD2. J was trimmed by 6 bases and V by 5 bases; bases with no gene match: 9. The CDR3 runs 14 residues. Germline V gene sequence: CDR1 LNHDA, CDR2 SQIVND (reference sequence). The CDR3 DNA reads as TGTGCCAGTAGTCGTCAGGGGACTAGTGGCGAGCAGTACTTC. Its translation: CASSRQGTSGEQYF.

This clonotype has a handful of counts. The rearrangement joins TRBV2 to TRBJ2-1, with D perhaps matching TRBD2 (5 bases). The germline CDR1 and CDR2 sequences are SNHLY and FYNNEI. The CDR3 sequence is 13 residues long. The V and J ends lost 6 bases and 10 bases respectively, with 16 bases between them. The CDR3 loop is CASSTVRRGEQFF. The DNA of the CDR3 is TGTGCCAGCAGCACGGTTCGACGCGGGGAGCAGTTCTTC.

There are a few counts of this clonotype. V gene TRBV5-6 combines with J gene TRBJ2-1; 7 bases are shared with TRBD1. Germline V CDR1 and CDR2: SGHDT, YYEEEE. This CDR3 is 16 amino acids long. The junction had 4 bases not matched to a gene; V was cut back by 1 base and J by 0 bases. CDR3 DNA: TGTGCCAGCAGCTTGTTGAGACAGGGCTCCTACAATGAGCAGTTCTTC. Amino acids: CASSLLRQGSYNEQFF.

At least ten counts were recorded for this clonotype. The chain uses TRBV6-6 and TRBJ2-4, with 8 bases aligning to TRBD2. The CDR3 runs 14 residues. With 10 bases clipped from V and 2 bases from J, the junction kept 7 bases outside the gene matches. Germline CDR1 reads MNHNY; CDR2 reads SVGAGI (reference sequence). The DNA for the CDR3 is TGTGCCATTCAAGCGGGGGCAACCAAAAACATTCAGTACTTC. This sequence encodes CAIQAGATKNIQYF.

The chain is built from TRBV4-1 and TRBJ2-7; D tentatively reads TRBD1 or TRBD2 (5 bases each). This CDR3 is 15 amino acids long. CDR1 is MGHRA and CDR2 is YSYEKL in the germline V gene. The germline V and J ends were trimmed by 3 bases and 4 bases, with 16 bases remaining between them. The CDR3 DNA reads TGCGCCAGCAGCCACGGGGCAGGTGACTATTACGAGCAGTACTTC. It specifies CASSHGAGDYYEQYF.

This clonotype showed up just a few times. The chain combines TRBV24-1 with TRBJ2-2, with unresolved D. This CDR3 comprises 13 residues. V was shortened by 1 base and J by 4 bases, with 3 bases between the two germline ends. CDR1 and CDR2 (germline): KGHDR, SFDVKD. The DNA of the CDR3 is TGTGCCACCAGTGATTTCGGCACCGGGGAGCTGTTTTTT. Translation: CATSDFGTGELFF.

In this sample, this clonotype turned up many times. The J gene is TRBJ2-1, the V gene TRBV24-1; 10 nucleotides match TRBD2. The V and J ends lost 4 bases and 14 bases, in that order; junction bases with no gene match: 4. CDR1 is KGHDR, CDR2 SFDVKD, per germline. The CDR3 totals 12 residues. The CDR3 loop is CATSDPGTSEFF. The CDR3 nucleotides are TGTGCCACCAGTGACCCCGGGACTAGCGAGTTCTTC.

The table lists this clonotype with a few counts. The chain is built from TRBV29-1 and TRBJ2-3; D call uncertain. V was cut by 4 bases and J by 4 bases, with 9 bases left in between. Germline V gives CDR1 SQVTM, CDR2 ANQGSEA. The CDR3 covers 12 residues. The CDR3 is CSVVYGADTQYF. CDR3 sequence (DNA): TGCAGCGTTGTCTACGGCGCAGATACGCAGTATTTT.

This clonotype was found a few times. V and J are TRBV5-1 and TRBJ2-1; 8 bases are a match to TRBD2. CDR1 SGHRS and CDR2 YFSETQ come from the germline V gene. The length of the CDR3 is 14 residues. Unmatched junction bases numbered 5, after V lost 0 bases and J lost 9 bases. CDR3 nucleotides: TGCGCCAGCAGCTTGGGGCGGGGGGCAGTTGAGCAGTTCTTC. This gives the protein CASSLGRGAVEQFF.

J is TRBJ1-2 and V is TRBV7-9; TRBD1 agrees at 7 bases. The germline CDR1 and CDR2 sequences are SEHNR and FQNEAQ (reference sequence). The J segment lost 7 bases and the V segment lost 1 base, leaving 12 bases of the junction unmatched. The CDR3 covers 16 residues. CDR3 residues: CASSLVAGQLTGGYTF. In DNA form, the CDR3 reads TGTGCCAGCAGCTTAGTCGCGGGACAGCTTACGGGTGGCTACACCTTC.

The chain recombines TRBV24-1 with TRBJ2-2, with D possibly TRBD1 on 5 matching bases. Trimming took off 1 base at V and 7 bases at J, with 12 bases between the two ends. The germline V gene has CDR1 KGHDR and CDR2 SFDVKD. This CDR3 is 15 amino acids long. The CDR3 loop is CATSDLGRASGELFF. The CDR3 nucleotides are TGTGCCACCAGTGATTTAGGCAGGGCAAGCGGGGAGCTGTTTTTT.

This clonotype was observed a few times. The genes are TRBV6-2 or TRBV6-3 and TRBJ1-1; D gene ambiguous. The CDR3 has 12 amino acids. V lost 2 bases, J lost 10 bases, and 11 bases lay in between. Germline CDR1 is MNHEY and CDR2 is SVGEGT. CDR3 amino acids: CASSYPPVGAFF. The CDR3 DNA follows: TGTGCCAGCAGTTACCCGCCTGTGGGAGCTTTCTTT.

V usage is TRBV7-8 and J usage is TRBJ1-3; 7 positions match TRBD1. The CDR3 contains 14 residues. V shed 1 base, J shed 4 bases, and the junction held 1 base outside the gene matches. Germline V gives CDR1 SGHVS, CDR2 FQNEAQ. CDR3 sequence: CASSLEDRGNTIYF. CDR3 nucleotides: TGTGCCAGCAGCTTAGAGGACAGGGGAAACACCATATATTTT.

This clonotype was detected only a few times. J is TRBJ1-4 and V is TRBV20-1; unclear D gene. The CDR3 is made up of 13 amino acids. V dropped 0 bases and J dropped 4 bases, with 6 bases sitting between them. CDR1 DFQATT and CDR2 SNEGSKA come from the germline V gene (reference sequence). CDR3 amino acids: CSARDSINEKLFF. CDR3 sequence (DNA): TGCAGTGCTAGAGACAGTATTAATGAAAAACTGTTTTTT.

The CDR3 is CAISEQVPEQYF. CDR3 DNA sequence: TGTGCCATCAGTGAGCAGGTTCCCGAGCAGTACTTC. This rearrangement joins TRBV10-3 to TRBJ2-7; no definite D call. CDR3 size: 12 residues. Per germline, CDR1 ENHRY and CDR2 SYGVKD. V gave up 2 bases and J gave up 6 bases, with 8 bases separating them.

This chain uses TRBV7-3 with TRBJ1-5; TRBD1 might be the D (5 bases). The CDR3 sequence is 17 residues long. Looked up from germline, CDR1 is SGHTA and CDR2 is FQGTGA. V was shortened by 3 bases and J by 6 bases, with 21 bases between the two germline ends. CDR3 loop: CASSFPRQGGPVQPQHF. The CDR3 DNA follows: TGTGCCAGCAGCTTCCCCAGGCAGGGAGGTCCTGTTCAGCCCCAGCATTTT.

The sample holds many counts of this clonotype. J is TRBJ2-7 and V is TRBV11-2; 11 bases agree with TRBD2. Germline loops: CDR1 SGHAT, CDR2 FQNNGV. This CDR3 region has 14 residues. V lost 6 bases to trimming and J lost 4 bases; unmatched junction nucleotides: 5. CDR3 sequence reads: CASRMTSGIYEQYF. CDR3 coding DNA: TGTGCCAGCAGAATGACTAGCGGGATATACGAGCAGTACTTC.